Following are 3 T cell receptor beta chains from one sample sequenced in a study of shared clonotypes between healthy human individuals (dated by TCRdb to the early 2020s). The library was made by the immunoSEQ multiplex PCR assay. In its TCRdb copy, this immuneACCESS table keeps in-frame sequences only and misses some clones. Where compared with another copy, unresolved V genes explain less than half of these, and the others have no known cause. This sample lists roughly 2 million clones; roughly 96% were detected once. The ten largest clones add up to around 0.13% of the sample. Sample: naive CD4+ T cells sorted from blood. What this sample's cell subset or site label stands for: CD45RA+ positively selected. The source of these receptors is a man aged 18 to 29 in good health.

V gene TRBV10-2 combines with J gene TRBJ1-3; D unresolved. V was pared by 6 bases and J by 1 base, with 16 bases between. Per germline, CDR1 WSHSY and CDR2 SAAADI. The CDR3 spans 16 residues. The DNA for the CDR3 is TGCGCCAGCAGCCTGCAAGTGTCACCTTCTGGAAACACCATATATTTT. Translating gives CASSLQVSPSGNTIYF.

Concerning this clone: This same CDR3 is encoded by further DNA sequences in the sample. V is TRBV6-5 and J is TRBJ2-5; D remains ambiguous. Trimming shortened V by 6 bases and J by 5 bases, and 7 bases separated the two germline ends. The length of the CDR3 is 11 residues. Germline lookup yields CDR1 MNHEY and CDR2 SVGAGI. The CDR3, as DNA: TGTGCCAGCAGCAACGGGGAGACCCAGTACTTC. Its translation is CASSNGETQYF.

The CDR3 nucleotides are TGTGCCAGCTACGAGTCACAGGGCTTGAACACTGAAGCTTTCTTT. Translated: CASYESQGLNTEAFF. The chain employs TRBV21-1 and TRBJ1-1; the table gives TRBD1 as D, unverified against the DNA. TRBV21-1 is reported as a pseudogene. The CDR3 runs 15 residues.